The following is a T cell receptor beta chain sequence with its context. The antigen is not known. The CDR3 consists of 14 residues. These data belong to a study of shared clonotypes between healthy human individuals. Study-wide findings and caveats: Few donors limited the genetic and exposure-history diversity represented.

Assay: immunoSEQ multiplex PCR; the TCRdb copy retains only in-frame clones and omits some. The sample yields 2.3 million or so clones, approximately 93% seen once. The chain carries TRBV21-1 and TRBJ2-1; the D call TRBD1 from the table was never checked on the DNA. TRBV21-1 is a pseudogene locus. The source of this sequence is a man younger than 30 in good health. Some clones in this sample may be carry-over from other donors' samples. The sample consisted of naive CD4+ T cells from PBMCs. Subset described: CD45RA+ positively selected. CDR3 protein: CASSKFHKNNEQFF. The CDR3 DNA follows: TGTGCCAGCAGCAAATTTCACAAAAACAATGAGCAGTTCTTC.